Listed below are T cell receptor beta chains from one sample, sequenced in a study of siplizumab effects on memory and regulatory T cells. The assay was immunoSEQ multiplex PCR, and TCRdb's table has in-frame clones only and misses some. The sample contains more than 75,000 clones, approximately 97% of which appear only once. The sample taken for sequencing was naive CD4+ T cells sorted from blood. All receptors come from a human donor in good health. Each CDR3 is given with its conserved first and last residue. Each record gives: D gene, V gene, J gene, CDR3 protein, CDR3 DNA. The D gene is left open where the match is weak.

.,TRBV11-2,TRBJ1-6,CASSLGRGVGSPLHF,TGTGCCAGCAGCTTAGGGAGGGGGGTTGGCTCACCCCTCCACTTT
.,TRBV4-1,TRBJ2-5,CASSQGDTPQETQYF,TGCGCCAGCAGCCAAGGGGACACTCCCCAAGAGACCCAGTACTTC
.,TRBV9,TRBJ2-2,CASSVSAAALFF,TGTGCCAGCAGCGTCTCGGCGGCGGCGCTGTTTTTT
.,TRBV5-1,TRBJ1-1,CASSPNRDWTEAFF,TGCGCCAGCAGCCCCAACAGGGATTGGACTGAAGCTTTCTTT
.,TRBV2,TRBJ1-2,CASKRDGYGYTF,TGTGCCAGCAAACGGGACGGCTATGGCTACACCTTC
.,TRBV6-1,TRBJ1-5,CASTGPYSNQPQHF,TGTGCCAGCACGGGACCCTATAGCAATCAGCCCCAGCATTTT
.,TRBV7-9,TRBJ1-1,CASSPNGGTMNTEAFF,TGTGCCAGCAGCCCTAACGGAGGGACCATGAACACTGAAGCTTTCTTT
.,TRBV5-1,TRBJ1-4,CASSFGGQATNEKLFF,TGCGCCAGCAGCTTCGGCGGACAAGCAACTAATGAAAAACTGTTTTTT
TRBD1,TRBV5-1,TRBJ2-1,CASSPGQTYNEQFF,TGCGCCAGCAGCCCGGGACAGACGTACAATGAGCAGTTCTTC
.,TRBV10-3,TRBJ1-2,CAISDNGGAYGYTF,TGTGCCATCAGCGACAACGGGGGCGCCTATGGCTACACCTTC